This paragraph reports one T cell receptor beta chain. Libraries were prepared by immunoSEQ multiplex PCR; TCRdb keeps only in-frame clonotypes and omits some of them. The sample holds tens of thousands of clones; about 90% are singletons and the top ten take roughly 1.3%. These data belong to a study of T cell changes during pregnancy in multiple sclerosis. The CDR3 spans 16 residues. The V gene end was trimmed by 5 bases and the J gene end by 9 bases; junction bases not matched to a gene: 12. Germline V gene lookup returns CDR1 MGHRA and CDR2 YSYEKL. This chain uses TRBV4-1 with TRBJ2-1; TRBD2 agrees at 11 bases. Sequenced here: peripheral blood, sampled in the second trimester of pregnancy. This receptor was identified in a female donor in good health, enrolled as a control in a pregnancy study. This chain's CDR3 is CASSLKELAGAAEQFF. CDR3 nucleotides: TGCGCCAGCAGCTTAAAGGAACTAGCGGGAGCGGCTGAGCAGTTCTTC.